Each of the 25 T cell receptor beta chains below was sequenced from the same sample in a study of PD-1 blockade in mismatch repair-deficient tumors. Profiling relied on immunoSEQ multiplex PCR, and the TCRdb table lists in-frame clones only, not all of them. The sample yields 90,000 to 120,000 clones, under 90% seen once. The input for sequencing was peripheral blood, taken about eight months after starting pembrolizumab. The receptors derive from an adult with mismatch repair-deficient cancer.

This rearrangement joins TRBV7-9 to TRBJ2-7; 8 nucleotides align to TRBD1. Germline loops: CDR1 SEHNR, CDR2 FQNEAQ (reference sequence). This CDR3 has 15 residues. J gave up 2 bases and V 0 bases, and 3 bases lay outside the gene matches. CDR3 amino acids: CASSLAGTGTYEQYF. Here the CDR3 DNA reads TGTGCCAGCAGCTTAGCGGGGACAGGAACCTACGAGCAGTACTTC.

The chain employs TRBV27 and TRBJ1-2, with 11 bases identical to TRBD1. Trimming cost V 10 bases and J 8 bases; bases outside gene matches: 12. Germline V gene data show CDR1 as MNHEY and CDR2 as SMNVEV (reference sequence). CDR3 size: 14 residues. The CDR3 DNA reads as TGTGCCACCAGGGGACAGGGGGTTTTTCTCGGCTACACCTTC. This encodes CATRGQGVFLGYTF.

This chain uses TRBV5-1 with TRBJ1-4, with 7 bases matching TRBD1. J lost 4 bases, V lost 0 bases, and 6 bases had no gene match. CDR1 is SGHRS and CDR2 is YFSETQ in the germline V gene. The CDR3 covers 16 residues. CDR3 bases: TGCGCCAGCAGCTTGGATACGGGACAGCTTAATGAAAAACTGTTTTTT. This encodes CASSLDTGQLNEKLFF.

This clone came up a few times. The rearrangement uses TRBV29-1 and TRBJ1-2; D is perhaps TRBD1 (5 bases). V was shortened by 7 bases and J by 4 bases, with 16 bases between the two germline ends. This CDR3 region has 13 residues. Germline assignment: CDR1 SQVTM and CDR2 ANQGSEA. The DNA for the CDR3 is TGCAGCGGGAGTGTTCAGGGCGGCTATGGCTACACCTTC. Amino acid sequence: CSGSVQGGYGYTF.

This clone came up a few times. This rearrangement joins TRBV30 to TRBJ2-1, with TRBD2 identical over 8 bases. The CDR3 runs 16 residues. Per the germline V gene, CDR1 is GTSNPN and CDR2 is SVGIG (reference sequence). Trimming removed 5 bases from V and 7 bases from J; junction bases left unmatched: 16. CDR3 sequence: CAWEELLAELGNEQFF. The CDR3 DNA sequence: TGTGCCTGGGAGGAGTTACTAGCGGAGTTGGGGAATGAGCAGTTCTTC.

The CDR3 sequence: CASSLNGWGPVQETQYF. The CDR3 nucleotides read TGTGCCAGCAGCCTAAATGGTTGGGGGCCTGTTCAAGAGACCCAGTACTTC. V and J are TRBV5-6 and TRBJ2-5, with D tentatively TRBD1 (6 bases). The V and J ends lost 4 bases and 2 bases respectively, with 21 bases between them. Germline V gives CDR1 SGHDT, CDR2 YYEEEE. The length of the CDR3 is 17 residues.

The V gene is TRBV19, the J gene TRBJ1-1; the match to TRBD1 covers 11 bases. The V gene end was trimmed by 5 bases and the J gene end by 4 bases; junction bases not matched to a gene: 15. Germline loops: CDR1 LNHDA, CDR2 SQIVND (reference sequence). This CDR3 has 18 residues. CDR3 DNA: TGTGCCAGTAGTCTCATTGGGACTAGGACAGGGGGCTTCACTGAAGCTTTCTTT. Translated: CASSLIGTRTGGFTEAFF. The whole variable domain, remainder taken from reference TRBV19 and TRBJ1-1, is DGGITQSPKYLFRKEGQNVTLSCEQNLNHDAMYWYRQDPGQGLRLIYYSQIVNDFQKGDIAEGYSVSREKKESFPLTVTSAQKNPTAFYLCASSLIGTRTGGFTEAFFGQGTRLTVV.

The rearrangement uses TRBV6-1 and TRBJ2-4; D possibly corresponds to TRBD2 (6 bases). Deletions cut 0 bases from V and 9 bases from J, with 9 bases between. This CDR3 has 13 residues. Germline V lookup: CDR1 MNHNS, CDR2 SASEGT. DNA for the CDR3: TGTGCCAGCAGTGAAGCGCGGGGATCCATTCAGTACTTC. Its translation: CASSEARGSIQYF.

This rearrangement joins TRBV4-1 to TRBJ2-1, with 10 bases fitting TRBD2. Germline lookup yields CDR1 MGHRA and CDR2 YSYEKL. CDR3 length: 16 amino acids. V gave up 2 bases and J gave up 7 bases; unmatched junction bases: 8. This CDR3 reads CASSQYLAGAGNEQFF. In DNA form, the CDR3 reads TGCGCCAGCAGCCAATATCTAGCGGGAGCCGGGAATGAGCAGTTCTTC.

The V call is TRBV5-1, the J call TRBJ2-2; D remains ambiguous. CDR1 SGHRS and CDR2 YFSETQ come from the germline V gene. The CDR3 sequence is 11 residues long. Trimming stripped 0 bases from V and 9 bases from J, with 3 bases between. CDR3 sequence: CASSLGRELFF. The CDR3 nucleotides read TGCGCCAGCAGCTTGGGTCGGGAGCTGTTTTTT.

The rearrangement joins TRBV4-1 to TRBJ1-1; D not resolved. The germline gives CDR1 MGHRA, CDR2 YSYEKL. With 3 bases removed from V and 1 base from J, the gap between germline ends came to 15 bases. This CDR3 contains 16 residues. The DNA of the CDR3 is TGCGCCAGCAGCCACGCCGTTAGCAGAGAGAACACTGAAGCTTTCTTT. Translating it yields CASSHAVSRENTEAFF.

V and J are TRBV27 and TRBJ2-7; TRBD2 aligns across 10 bases. The V gene end was trimmed by 2 bases and the J gene end by 5 bases; junction bases not matched to a gene: 9. CDR3 length: 16 amino acids. The germline V gene encodes CDR1 MNHEY and CDR2 SMNVEV (reference sequence). CDR3 region: CASSLSPSGSWDEQYF. CDR3 DNA sequence: TGTGCCAGCAGTTTAAGTCCTAGCGGGAGCTGGGACGAGCAGTACTTC.

The CDR3 sequence is CASSLAGDGAAFF. The CDR3 DNA reads TGCGCCAGCAGCTTGGCCGGGGACGGGGCAGCTTTCTTT. The rearrangement joins TRBV5-1 to TRBJ1-1; D possibly corresponds to TRBD1 (5 bases). V was trimmed by 0 bases and J by 10 bases, leaving 13 bases between them. CDR1 and CDR2 (germline): SGHRS, YFSETQ. CDR3 length: 13 amino acids.

This chain links TRBV5-6 with TRBJ2-1, with 9 bases that match TRBD2. The CDR3 spans 15 residues. J gave up 6 bases and V 0 bases, and 4 bases lay outside the gene matches. Germline CDR1 is SGHDT and CDR2 is YYEEEE. The CDR3 region has the DNA TGTGCCAGCAGCTTGGAGGTGCGGGAGGGCAATGAGCAGTTCTTC. Its translation: CASSLEVREGNEQFF. Looking up the rest from reference TRBV5-6 and TRBJ2-1 gives the full variable domain: DAGVTQSPTHLIKTRGQQVTLRCSPKSGHDTVSWYQQALGQGPQFIFQYYEEEERQRGNFPDRFSGHQFPNYSSELNVNALLLGDSALYLCASSLEVREGNEQFFGPGTRLTVL.

The chain links TRBV9 to TRBJ1-3, with a possible D match to TRBD1 (5 bases). The CDR3 loop spans 15 amino acids. The V gene's germline CDR1 is SGDLS and CDR2 YYNGEE. Trimming took 0 bases from V and 0 from J, leaving 7 bases between them. The CDR3 nucleotides are TGTGCCAGCAGCGTAGTGGGGACCTCTGGAAACACCATATATTTT. As protein: CASSVVGTSGNTIYF.

J is TRBJ2-6 and V is TRBV5-1; the match to TRBD2 covers 10 bases. J was trimmed by 0 bases and V by 1 base; bases with no gene match: 7. The germline V gene has CDR1 SGHRS and CDR2 YFSETQ. This CDR3 contains 19 residues. For the CDR3, the DNA is TGCGCCAGCAGCTTGTCTCCAGCGGGAGGGGCCTCTGGGGCCAACGTCCTGACTTTC. Encoded protein: CASSLSPAGGASGANVLTF.

This clone was counted once. This chain joins TRBV6-5 and TRBJ2-4, with 7 bases matching TRBD1. V was pared by 7 bases and J by 3 bases, with 6 bases of the junction left unmatched. The CDR3 runs to 14 residues. The germline V gene has CDR1 MNHEY and CDR2 SVGAGI. The DNA for the CDR3 is TGTGCCAGCACCGGGACAGTAGACAAAAACATTCAGTACTTC. This gives the protein CASTGTVDKNIQYF.

The chain recombines TRBV28 with TRBJ2-1; tentatively, D is TRBD2 (6 bases). V was cut by 3 bases and J by 7 bases, with 16 bases left in between. The CDR3 is 15 amino acids. Germline V gene lookup returns CDR1 MDHEN and CDR2 SYDVKM. CDR3: CASSFLPGVKNEQFF. Here the CDR3 DNA reads TGTGCCAGCAGTTTTCTCCCGGGAGTTAAAAATGAGCAGTTCTTC.

The chain couples TRBV9 to TRBJ2-7; D possibly corresponds to TRBD1 (5 bases). Trimming took 4 bases from V and 4 from J, leaving 15 bases between them. Germline V CDR1 and CDR2: SGDLS, YYNGEE. The CDR3 is made up of 14 amino acids. The CDR3 is CASSPLRTTYEQYF. CDR3 coding DNA: TGTGCCAGCAGCCCCTTAAGGACAACTTACGAGCAGTACTTC.

The rearrangement joins TRBV9 to TRBJ2-7; TRBD1 aligns across 11 bases. CDR1 is SGDLS, CDR2 YYNGEE, per germline. Germline trimming cut 4 bases from V and 5 bases from J; bases unmatched to any gene: 5. The CDR3 length is 14 residues. Here the CDR3 reads CASSPWTGGNEQYF. The DNA of the CDR3 is TGTGCCAGCAGCCCTTGGACAGGGGGCAACGAGCAGTACTTC.

The V gene is TRBV6-5, the J gene TRBJ1-5; D uncertain. V lost 0 bases, J lost 0 bases, and 3 bases lay in between. CDR1 is MNHEY and CDR2 is SVGAGI in the germline V gene. The CDR3 totals 14 residues. In DNA form, the CDR3 reads TGTGCCAGCAGTTACTCGATTAGCAATCAGCCCCAGCATTTT. Residues: CASSYSISNQPQHF.

The chain links TRBV6-5 to TRBJ2-7; 10 bases align to TRBD1. The CDR3 extends over 14 amino acids. V dropped 4 bases and J dropped 5; count of bases not matched to a gene: 5. Germline CDR1 reads MNHEY; CDR2 reads SVGAGI. The CDR3 nucleotides are TGTGCCAGCAGTTCCGGGACAGGGGACCACGAGCAGTACTTC. Protein product: CASSSGTGDHEQYF.

This sequence joins TRBV11-1 and TRBJ2-2; perhaps TRBD1 as D (7 bases). The length of the CDR3 is 17 residues. V was cut by 8 bases and J by 5 bases, with 24 bases left in between. CDR1 is SGHAT, CDR2 FQDESV, per germline (reference sequence). CDR3 in amino acids: CASSGVRQGYVTGELFF. The CDR3 nucleotides are TGTGCCAGCTCGGGGGTCAGACAGGGCTATGTTACCGGGGAGCTGTTTTTT.

This clone was recorded once. The chain is built from TRBV5-1 and TRBJ1-2; D unclear. V dropped 0 bases and J dropped 3 bases, with 9 bases sitting between them. Germline loops: CDR1 SGHRS, CDR2 YFSETQ. The CDR3 totals 14 residues. CDR3 loop: CASSLEATYYGYTF. In DNA, the CDR3 is TGCGCCAGCAGCTTGGAAGCCACATACTATGGCTACACCTTC.

This clone was picked up one time. The rearrangement uses TRBV27 and TRBJ2-6; D is uncertain. This CDR3 spans 15 amino acids. Germline-derived CDR1 and CDR2 are MNHEY and SMNVEV (reference sequence). Deletions cut 6 bases from V and 0 bases from J, with 9 bases between. The CDR3 loop reads CASRAGYSGANVLTF. For the CDR3, the DNA is TGTGCCAGCAGGGCTGGTTACTCTGGGGCCAACGTCCTGACTTTC.